This is a list of T cell receptor beta chains from one sample in a study of cytomegalovirus exposure and HLA in healthy donors. Sequenced by immunoSEQ multiplex PCR; TCRdb stores in-frame clones only, minus some. The sample lists about 150,000 clones, approximately 94% seen once, with about 2% in the top ten. Sequenced sample: PBMCs. These receptors were collected from a man in his late teens or twenties in good health and CMV-seropositive. Each CDR3 is given with its conserved first and last residue. D genes are given only for firm matches. The size entry is marked missing in some rows and otherwise reads once, few, many or a size class.

cdr3_nt cdr3_aa d_call j_call clone_size v_call
TGTGCCAGCAGTTTATCGTCTAGCCCACACACCGGGGAGCTGTTTTTT CASSLSSSPHTGELFF . TRBJ2-2 few TRBV27
TGCAGCGTTGAAGGGTCCGTCGGTGGGCCCCAGTACTTC CSVEGSVGGPQYF . TRBJ2-5 . TRBV29-1
TGTGCCAGCAGCCTTCACTCAGGAAGTTTCTCCCCCAATGAGCAGTTCTTC CASSLHSGSFSPNEQFF . TRBJ2-1 once TRBV14
TGTGCCAGCAGCAGCCTCCGATGGCTAGCGCCCTACGAGCAGTACTTC CASSSLRWLAPYEQYF . TRBJ2-7 . TRBV27
TGTGCCATCAGTGAAAGCAAATCCTACAATGAGCAGTTCTTC CAISESKSYNEQFF . TRBJ2-1 . TRBV10-3
TGTGCCAGCTCACCAGATCGGAATCAGCCCCAGCATTTT CASSPDRNQPQHF . TRBJ1-5 . TRBV18
TGTGCCAGCAGTGGTCGGGCGGGAGTCGAGCAGTTCTTC CASSGRAGVEQFF TRBD2 TRBJ2-1 . TRBV25-1
TGTGCCAGCAGCCCCAATAGCGGGGCCGGAAACACCATATATTTT CASSPNSGAGNTIYF . TRBJ1-3 once TRBV11-2
TGTGCCAGCAGCGGACTAGCGGGAACGGAGACCCAGTACTTC CASSGLAGTETQYF TRBD2 TRBJ2-5 . TRBV28
TGTGCCAGCGTCGGGACAGGGACAACGCAGTATTTT CASVGTGTTQYF TRBD1 TRBJ2-3 few TRBV2
TGTGCCAGCAGTTTAAGGACAGGGCCACGAAATACGCAGTATTTT CASSLRTGPRNTQYF TRBD1 TRBJ2-3 . TRBV27
TGCGCCAGCAGCCTGGGACAGGGTCCCGGGGCCAACGTCCTGACTTTC CASSLGQGPGANVLTF TRBD1 TRBJ2-6 . TRBV5-1
TGTGCCAGCAGCTTAGCGCGGGTGGGTCAAGAGACCCAGTACTTC CASSLARVGQETQYF . TRBJ2-5 . TRBV7-9
TGTGCCAGCAGTACCTTCCCGGGGGTTGGGTATGGCTACACCTTC CASSTFPGVGYGYTF . TRBJ1-2 . TRBV6-1
TGTGCCAGCAGCTCTACCCACGGGTCCTACGAGCAGTACTTC CASSSTHGSYEQYF . TRBJ2-7 . TRBV11-2
TGTGCCAGCAGCTTAGCGCAGGGGGGAGTCTACGAGCAGTACTTC CASSLAQGGVYEQYF . TRBJ2-7 . TRBV7-9
TGTGCCAGCAGCCCAGGGGGGACTAGCGGACCAGATACGCAGTATTTT CASSPGGTSGPDTQYF TRBD2 TRBJ2-3 few TRBV5-4
TGTGCCAGCAGCTTCGGGTCGGGTCCCTCCGTCAGCGTCTATGGCTACACCTTC CASSFGSGPSVSVYGYTF . TRBJ1-2 . TRBV11-2
TGTGCCAGCAGTGTGCAGGGGGGATACAATGAGCAGTTCTTC CASSVQGGYNEQFF . TRBJ2-1 . TRBV2
TGCGCCAGCAGCCAAGGGACTTTCCCCTCTGGGGCCAACGTCCTGACTTTC CASSQGTFPSGANVLTF . TRBJ2-6 once TRBV4-1
TGTGCCAGCAGTGGGACAGGGATTAACACCGGGGAGCTGTTTTTT CASSGTGINTGELFF TRBD1 TRBJ2-2 once TRBV6-5
TGTGCCAGCAGTTTCACCAGCCGTTGGAGTGACACCATATATTTT CASSFTSRWSDTIYF . TRBJ1-3 . TRBV28
TGTGCCAGCAGCTTCTGGACTAGCGGTAGCACAGATACGCAGTATTTT CASSFWTSGSTDTQYF TRBD2 TRBJ2-3 . TRBV7-2
TGCGCCAGCAGCTTGGGGGACAGGGTTAGCGAGCAGTACTTC CASSLGDRVSEQYF TRBD1 TRBJ2-7 . TRBV5-1
TGTGCCGGGAGCGGGAGGGTAAATGAGCAGTTCTTC CAGSGRVNEQFF TRBD2 TRBJ2-1 . TRBV28
TGTGCCAGCAGTTTTTTAGTGGGTCGGGAGAATGAAAAACTGTTTTTT CASSFLVGRENEKLFF . TRBJ1-4 . TRBV28
TGTGCCAGCAGTCAACCCCGGACAGGGATCTACGAGCAGTACTTC CASSQPRTGIYEQYF TRBD1 TRBJ2-7 . TRBV28
TGTGCCAGCTCGGCCGGGACAGGGAGATCTGGGGCCAACGTCCTGACTTTC CASSAGTGRSGANVLTF TRBD1 TRBJ2-6 . TRBV18
TGTGCCAGCAGTCCCCTCGCGGGACTAGCAAACACCGGGGAGCTGTTTTTT CASSPLAGLANTGELFF TRBD2 TRBJ2-2 . TRBV27
TGTGCAAGTCGCTTCCTAAGACTAGCGACTAGCACAGATACGCAGTATTTT CASRFLRLATSTDTQYF . TRBJ2-3 once TRBV12-2
TGTGCCAGCAGTGCTAGCGGGGGGACAGATACGCAGTATTTT CASSASGGTDTQYF TRBD2 TRBJ2-3 once TRBV6-4
TGTGCCAGCAGCTTAGGTTGGTCGGTGTCAGGGGTGGACACCGGGGAGCTGTTTTTT CASSLGWSVSGVDTGELFF . TRBJ2-2 . TRBV11-3
TGTGCCTGGAGTCGACTGAAAGAGACCCAGTACTTC CAWSRLKETQYF . TRBJ2-5 once TRBV30
TGTGCCAGCAGGGGTCGCGGAGGGAACCACTACGAGCAGTACTTC CASRGRGGNHYEQYF . TRBJ2-7 . TRBV28
TGTGCCAGCAGCGTAGGACTAGCGGGAGCTGTTTTGGAGACCCAGTACTTC CASSVGLAGAVLETQYF TRBD2 TRBJ2-5 . TRBV9
TGTGCCAGCAGGCGCGGCTACGAGCAGTACTTC CASRRGYEQYF . TRBJ2-7 . TRBV2
TGTGCCAGCAGCCCAGCACAGAGGACAGGGACCTATGGCTACACCTTC CASSPAQRTGTYGYTF TRBD1 TRBJ1-2 . TRBV16
TGTGCCAGCACGAGGGATAGCAATCAGCCCCAGCATTTT CASTRDSNQPQHF . TRBJ1-5 . TRBV2
TGTGCCTGGAGGGGGGAGGACGAGACCCAGTACTTC CAWRGEDETQYF . TRBJ2-5 . TRBV30
TGTGCCTCAGGGGGAAACTACGAGCAGTACTTC CASGGNYEQYF TRBD1 TRBJ2-7 . TRBV30
TGTGCCAGCAGGACCGACAGGGGGTGGAACACTGAAGCTTTCTTT CASRTDRGWNTEAFF TRBD1 TRBJ1-1 . TRBV2
TGTGCCATCAGTGAGCGGACAGGGAGGGAGTCCGAGCAGTACTTC CAISERTGRESEQYF . TRBJ2-7 . TRBV10-3
TGTGCCAGCAGCTACCCTACTAGCGGGGGCTCCTACGAGCAGTACTTC CASSYPTSGGSYEQYF TRBD2 TRBJ2-7 . TRBV28
TGTGCCAGCAGCATCTCCGGGGAACCCTACGAGCAGTACTTC CASSISGEPYEQYF . TRBJ2-7 . TRBV27
TGTGCCAGCACACCGGGTTATGTTGGGGCCAACGTCCTGACTTTC CASTPGYVGANVLTF . TRBJ2-6 . TRBV28
TGTGCCAGCAGTTCCGGGACAGTCAAGAATGAAAAACTGTTTTTT CASSSGTVKNEKLFF TRBD1 TRBJ1-4 . TRBV27
TGTGCCAGCAGTTCCGTTCGAGAGGCGACAGATACGCAGTATTTT CASSSVREATDTQYF . TRBJ2-3 . TRBV28
TGCGCCAGCAGCCAGACAGGGACTGGCGAGCAGTACTTC CASSQTGTGEQYF . TRBJ2-7 . TRBV4-1
TGTGCCAGCAGTGAAAGGACAGGGGTGTGGGAGCAGTACTTC CASSERTGVWEQYF TRBD1 TRBJ2-7 few TRBV2
TGTGCCAGTAGTCAGAGGACAGGGAAAAATAATGAAAAACTGTTTTTT CASSQRTGKNNEKLFF TRBD1 TRBJ1-4 . TRBV19